The T cell receptor beta chain described here comes from a study of chemoradiotherapy in HPV16-positive cancers. Study observations and caveats: Only two HPV16-positive patients supplied the functional HPV-specificity definition.

Repertoires were sampled repeatedly during chemoradiotherapy. Points on this clone: Antigen: not known.

This table comes from immunoSEQ multiplex PCR, and its TCRdb copy is limited to in-frame clones, with some not included. The data show approximately 950 clones, with around 84% seen just once and approximately 12% held by the top ten. After removal of 7 bases from V and 2 bases from J, the junction contained 3 bases not matched to a gene. The CDR3 has 13 amino acids. Germline V gene lookup returns CDR1 WSHSY and CDR2 SAAADI. This chain joins TRBV10-2 and TRBJ2-3, with 7 bases aligning to TRBD2. The sequence was collected from a human donor with HPV-associated anogenital cancer. This material consisted of tumor tissue, taken from a patient who underwent chemoradiotherapy. CDR3 amino acids: CASKGLNTDTQYF. The CDR3 nucleotides read TGCGCCAGCAAGGGACTAAACACAGATACGCAGTATTTT.